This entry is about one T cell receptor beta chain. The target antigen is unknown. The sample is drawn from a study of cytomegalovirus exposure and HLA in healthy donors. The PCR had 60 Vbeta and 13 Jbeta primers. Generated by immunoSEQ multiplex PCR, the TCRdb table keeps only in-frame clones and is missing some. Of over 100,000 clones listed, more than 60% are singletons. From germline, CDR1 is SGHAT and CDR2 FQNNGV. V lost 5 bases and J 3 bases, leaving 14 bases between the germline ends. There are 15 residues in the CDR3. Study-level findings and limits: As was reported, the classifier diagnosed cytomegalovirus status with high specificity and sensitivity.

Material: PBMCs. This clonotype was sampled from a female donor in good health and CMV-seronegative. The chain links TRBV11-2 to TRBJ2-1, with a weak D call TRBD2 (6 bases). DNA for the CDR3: TGTGCCAGCAGCCCGGAGGGAAGTGTCTACAATGAGCAGTTCTTC. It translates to CASSPEGSVYNEQFF.